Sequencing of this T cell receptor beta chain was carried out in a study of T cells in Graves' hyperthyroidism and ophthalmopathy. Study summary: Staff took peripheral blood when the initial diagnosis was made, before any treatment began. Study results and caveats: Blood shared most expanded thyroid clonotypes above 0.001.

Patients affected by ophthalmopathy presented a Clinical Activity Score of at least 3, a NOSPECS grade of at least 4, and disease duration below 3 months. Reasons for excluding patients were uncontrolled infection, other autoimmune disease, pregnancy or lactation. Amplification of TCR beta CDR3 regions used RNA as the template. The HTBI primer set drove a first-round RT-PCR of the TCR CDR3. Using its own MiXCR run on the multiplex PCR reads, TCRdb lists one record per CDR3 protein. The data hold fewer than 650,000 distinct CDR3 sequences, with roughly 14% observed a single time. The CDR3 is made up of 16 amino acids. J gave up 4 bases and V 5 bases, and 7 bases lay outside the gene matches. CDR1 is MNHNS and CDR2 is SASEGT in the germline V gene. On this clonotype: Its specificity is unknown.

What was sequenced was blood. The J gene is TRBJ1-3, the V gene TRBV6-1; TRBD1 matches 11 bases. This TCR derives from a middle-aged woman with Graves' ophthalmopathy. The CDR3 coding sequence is TGTGCCAGCAGTCCCCGGACAGGGGGCGTAGGAAACACCATATATTTT. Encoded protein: CASSPRTGGVGNTIYF.